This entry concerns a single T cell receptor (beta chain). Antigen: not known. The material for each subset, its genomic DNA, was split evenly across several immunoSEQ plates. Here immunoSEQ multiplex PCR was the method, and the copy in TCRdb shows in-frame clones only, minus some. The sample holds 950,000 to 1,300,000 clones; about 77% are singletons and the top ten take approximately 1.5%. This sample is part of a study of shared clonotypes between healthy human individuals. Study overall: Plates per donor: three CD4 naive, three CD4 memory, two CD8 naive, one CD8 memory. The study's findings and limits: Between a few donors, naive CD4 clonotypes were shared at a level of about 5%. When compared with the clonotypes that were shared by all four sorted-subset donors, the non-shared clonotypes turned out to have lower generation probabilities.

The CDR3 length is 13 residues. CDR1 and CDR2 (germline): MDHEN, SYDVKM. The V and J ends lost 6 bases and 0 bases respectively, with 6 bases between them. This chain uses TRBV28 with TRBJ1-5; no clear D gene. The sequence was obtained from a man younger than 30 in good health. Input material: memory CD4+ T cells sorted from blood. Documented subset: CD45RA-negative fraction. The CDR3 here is CASREYSNQPQHF. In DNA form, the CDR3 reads TGTGCCAGCAGGGAATATAGCAATCAGCCCCAGCATTTT.